The T cell receptor beta chain under discussion was sequenced for a study of blood T cells in healthy people across ages. Alongside a J-beta primer mix, a sample-barcoded 5' primer served in a second PCR lasting about 7 to 11 cycles. Using its own MiXCR run on the 5' RACE reads, TCRdb lists one record per CDR3 protein. Of about 800,000 distinct CDR3 sequences listed, around a quarter are singletons. Isolated per sample were at least 6 million PBMCs. This clonotype occurred a few times. What it binds is unknown. CDR1 and CDR2 from the germline V gene are LGHNA and YSLEER. The V end lost 4 bases, the J end lost 0 bases, and 13 bases lay between the germline ends. CDR3 size: 15 residues. Broader study findings: More naive CD4+ cells and higher diversity marked long-lived donors relative to aged donors.

This same sample was also part of a study on T cells of mothers and their children. From that study: The study found thymic selection shapes TCR recombination output similarly in related and unrelated pairs.

The specimen sequenced was blood. The sequence came from a boy aged 5-17 years in good health. J is TRBJ2-7 and V is TRBV4-3; the D gene is possibly TRBD1 (5 bases). CDR3 sequence: CASSPSRQSSYEQYF. The DNA for the CDR3 is TGCGCCAGCAGCCCCTCCAGACAGAGCTCCTACGAGCAGTACTTC.